These 8 T cell receptor beta chains originate from one sample sequenced in a study of shared clonotypes between healthy human individuals. Only in-frame clones appear in the TCRdb table, and some are missing; sequencing was by immunoSEQ multiplex PCR. The profile covers about 380,000 clones, with roughly 96% appearing a single time and 0.32% taken by the ten largest. Sequencing was done on a sample of memory CD8+ T cells sorted from blood. Subset noted: CD45RO+ cells pooled with CCR7-negative TemRA cells. These receptors were obtained from a man aged 30 to 39 in good health.

The genes are TRBV2 and TRBJ2-7, with D hard to call. CDR3 length: 12 residues. V was clipped by 7 bases and J by 3 bases, with 10 bases between them. Germline V gene sequence: CDR1 SNHLY, CDR2 FYNNEI. The CDR3 reads CASNDGDYEQYF. CDR3 DNA: TGTGCCAGCAACGACGGAGACTACGAGCAGTACTTC.

V and J are TRBV6-4 and TRBJ2-2; D is uncertain. CDR1 is MRHNA and CDR2 is SNTAGT in the germline V gene. The V end lost 5 bases, the J end lost 2 bases, and 9 bases lay between the germline ends. This CDR3 spans 14 amino acids. The CDR3 region is CASSLEINTGELFF. For the CDR3, the DNA is TGTGCCAGCAGTCTGGAGATAAACACCGGGGAGCTGTTTTTT.

V gene TRBV7-9 combines with J gene TRBJ1-3; unclear D gene. The CDR3 extends over 16 amino acids. V lost 5 bases, J lost 0 bases, and 14 bases lay in between. Germline values: CDR1 SEHNR, CDR2 FQNEAQ (reference sequence). Here the CDR3 reads CASSPPLLNSGNTIYF. In nucleotides, the CDR3 is TGTGCCAGCAGCCCCCCTCTTTTAAACTCTGGAAACACCATATATTTT.

This CDR3 reads CAWTSDTDTQYF. CDR3 nucleotides: TGTGCCTGGACTAGCGACACAGATACGCAGTATTTT. The genes are TRBV30 and TRBJ2-3; tentatively, D is TRBD2 (6 bases). The V end was cut by 4 bases, the J end by 2 bases, with 7 bases between. The CDR3 runs 12 residues. Germline V gene data show CDR1 as GTSNPN and CDR2 as SVGIG (reference sequence).

The chain combines TRBV27 with TRBJ2-3, with no clear D. The V end lost 8 bases, the J end lost 3 bases, and 3 bases lay between the germline ends. The CDR3 has 10 residues. Germline assignment: CDR1 MNHEY and CDR2 SMNVEV (reference sequence). The CDR3 reads CASDTDTQYF. CDR3 nucleotides: TGTGCCAGCGATACAGATACGCAGTATTTT.

The chain is built from TRBV19 and TRBJ1-5; D may be TRBD1 (5 bases). The CDR3 extends over 14 amino acids. Germline V gene lookup returns CDR1 LNHDA and CDR2 SQIVND (reference sequence). The V end was cut by 7 bases, the J end by 8 bases, with 18 bases between. The CDR3 is CASNRAGLVEPQHF. The DNA for the CDR3 is TGTGCCAGTAATCGCGCGGGGCTTGTTGAGCCCCAGCATTTT.

As for this clone: A read error may account for a junction end that differs from germline. V is TRBV7-7 and J is TRBJ2-7, with 10 bases matching TRBD1. This CDR3 contains 13 residues. Per the germline V gene, CDR1 is SSHAT and CDR2 is FNYEAQ (reference sequence). The CDR3, as DNA: TGTGCTAGCAGCTTTGGGACAGGGGACGAGCAGTACTTC. Its protein is CASSFGTGDEQYF.

The rearrangement links TRBV28 to TRBJ2-7, with D perhaps TRBD2 (5 bases). Germline V lookup: CDR1 MDHEN, CDR2 SYDVKM. Between the trimmed V and J ends, which lost 8 bases and 6 bases, there was a span of 11 bases. The CDR3 is 11 residues long. This CDR3 is CASPGGGEQYF. The CDR3 nucleotides are TGTGCCAGCCCAGGAGGCGGCGAGCAGTACTTC.